This entry lists 28 T cell receptor beta chains sequenced from one sample in a study of cytomegalovirus exposure and HLA in healthy donors. The study ran its PCR with 60 Vbeta and 13 Jbeta primers. Using immunoSEQ multiplex PCR, the repertoire was profiled, and TCRdb retains in-frame clones only, with some absent. The sample lists roughly 110,000 clones, roughly four fifths occurring once. The sequencing sample was made of PBMCs. Source of these receptors: a man in his sixties in good health and CMV-seronegative.

This clone has a handful of counts. The gene calls are TRBV7-2 and TRBJ1-2; D is perhaps TRBD1 (5 bases). CDR1 and CDR2 (germline): SGHTA, FQGNSA. Trimming left V 5 bases short and J 2 bases short, with 15 bases between. CDR3 size: 15 residues. CDR3 nucleotide sequence: TGTGCCAGCAGCGTAAATACAGGAACGAACTATGGCTACACCTTC. This translates into CASSVNTGTNYGYTF.

A few counts support this clone. The chain employs TRBV12-5 and TRBJ1-1, with D possibly being TRBD1 (5 bases). Trimming stripped 4 bases from V and 3 bases from J, with 24 bases between. Germline V gene lookup returns CDR1 LGHNT and CDR2 FRNRAP. The CDR3 covers 18 residues. CDR3 bases: TGTGCTAGTGGTTGGGGGGGTTGGGCGGCGGCCGATCACACTGAAGCTTTCTTT. Its protein product is CASGWGGWAAADHTEAFF.

This clone was seen a single time. CDR3 sequence: CASSDSLGGGADTQYF. CDR3 DNA sequence: TGTGCCAGCAGTGACTCCCTGGGCGGGGGGGCCGATACGCAGTATTTT. The chain recombines TRBV25-1 with TRBJ2-3; 9 bases are a match to TRBD2. V was pared by 3 bases and J by 6 bases, with 10 bases of the junction left unmatched. Germline V gene sequence: CDR1 MGHDK, CDR2 SYGVNS. The CDR3 covers 16 residues.

V gene TRBV6-5 combines with J gene TRBJ1-6; TRBD1 agrees at 8 bases. The V segment lost 0 bases and the J segment 10 bases; nucleotides outside the gene matches: 5. The CDR3 covers 15 residues. Per the germline V gene, CDR1 is MNHEY and CDR2 is SVGAGI. DNA for the CDR3: TGTGCCAGCAGTTACTCCCAGGGGGCAGGGTCACCCCTCCACTTT. As protein: CASSYSQGAGSPLHF.

The chain joins TRBV13 to TRBJ1-2, with D unclear. The CDR3 is 13 amino acids. Germline V CDR1 and CDR2: PRHDT, FYEKMQ (reference sequence). V lost 3 bases to trimming and J lost 7 bases, with 12 bases between them. The CDR3 is CASSFREAGGYTF. DNA for the CDR3: TGTGCCAGCAGCTTTCGGGAGGCGGGTGGCTACACCTTC.

CDR3 nucleotide sequence: TGTGCCAGCAGTATCGTAGCGGGGGGGCTGTCGACGCAGTATTTT. This translates into CASSIVAGGLSTQYF. The rearrangement uses TRBV28 and TRBJ2-3; 11 bases agree with TRBD2. Germline V gene sequence: CDR1 MDHEN, CDR2 SYDVKM. V trimming: 5 bases; J trimming: 9 bases; junction bases outside the gene matches: 10. This CDR3 region has 15 residues.

DNA of the CDR3: TGTGCCAGCATAGCGGAGGGAGGGAACTATGGCTACACCTTC. Amino acid sequence: CASIAEGGNYGYTF. The chain joins TRBV2 to TRBJ1-2; D gene ambiguous. Germline CDR1 is SNHLY and CDR2 is FYNNEI. There are 14 residues in the CDR3. Trimming stripped 7 bases from V and 2 bases from J, with 14 bases between.

The genes are TRBV28 and TRBJ1-1, with D tentatively TRBD1 (6 bases). Trimming removed 9 bases at V and 8 bases at J, with 19 bases between. From germline, CDR1 is MDHEN and CDR2 SYDVKM. This CDR3 spans 13 amino acids. The chain's CDR3 is CASQPGGRLEAFF. CDR3 bases: TGTGCCAGTCAGCCTGGGGGCAGACTGGAAGCTTTCTTT.

V is TRBV7-3 and J is TRBJ1-4; 7 positions match TRBD1. The CDR3 has 15 residues. After removal of 0 bases from V and 7 bases from J, the junction contained 5 bases not matched to a gene. Germline V gene sequence: CDR1 SGHTA, CDR2 FQGTGA. The CDR3 DNA reads as TGTGCCAGCAGCTTAACAGGCAGGGGGACTGAAAAACTGTTTTTT. It encodes CASSLTGRGTEKLFF.

The chain joins TRBV7-2 to TRBJ2-1; tentatively, D is TRBD2 (6 bases). Trimming took 3 bases from V and 0 from J, leaving 9 bases between them. Germline values: CDR1 SGHTA, CDR2 FQGNSA. CDR3 size: 15 residues. The CDR3 DNA reads TGTGCCAGCAGCTTCGGGGGTAGCTCCTACAATGAGCAGTTCTTC. As protein: CASSFGGSSYNEQFF.

The chain couples TRBV7-2 to TRBJ2-1; a weak D match, TRBD2 (6 bases). The CDR3 runs to 13 residues. Germline V gene data show CDR1 as SGHTA and CDR2 as FQGNSA. Trimming left V 5 bases short and J 7 bases short, with 12 bases between. The CDR3 region is CASSPKGGNEQFF. In nucleotides, the CDR3 is TGTGCCAGCAGCCCAAAAGGAGGGAATGAGCAGTTCTTC.

As for this clone: Germline is not matched at one junction end, which may reflect a read error. V usage is TRBV2 and J usage is TRBJ1-5; the D is unclear. The CDR3 covers 14 residues. CDR1 and CDR2 from the germline V gene are SNHLY and FYNNEI. CDR3 DNA: TGTGCCAGCACTGAAACAACACGGGATCAGCCCCAGCATTTT. It codes for CASTETTRDQPQHF.

This clone was seen a handful of times. This rearrangement joins TRBV6-1 to TRBJ2-3; D remains unclear. Germline V gene sequence: CDR1 MNHNS, CDR2 SASEGT. Between the trimmed V and J ends, which lost 7 bases and 3 bases, there was a span of 11 bases. The CDR3 sequence is 13 residues long. The CDR3 nucleotides are TGTGCCAGCACCCTTTCAGGAACAGATACGCAGTATTTT. Protein sequence: CASTLSGTDTQYF.

The count of this clone is one. The chain has TRBV10-3 and TRBJ1-1, with 8 bases matching TRBD1. CDR3 size: 14 residues. CDR1 is ENHRY and CDR2 is SYGVKD in the germline V gene. The ends lost 10 bases at V and 7 bases at J; junction bases unmatched: 14. The CDR3: CATAAGTGDYEAFF. Here the CDR3 DNA reads TGTGCCACCGCTGCCGGGACAGGAGACTATGAAGCTTTCTTT.

The chain employs TRBV7-2 and TRBJ1-2; 9 bases align to TRBD1. Germline V gene data show CDR1 as SGHTA and CDR2 as FQGNSA. The CDR3 is 14 residues long. The V segment lost 6 bases and the J segment 8 bases; nucleotides outside the gene matches: 10. In DNA, the CDR3 is TGTGCCAGCAGTGCAACAGGGGGCGCGGGAGGCTACACCTTC. Translated, it gives CASSATGGAGGYTF.

The chain uses TRBV7-9 and TRBJ1-2; 7 bases agree with TRBD1. From germline, CDR1 is SEHNR and CDR2 FQNEAQ (reference sequence). V lost 0 bases to trimming and J lost 2 bases; unmatched junction nucleotides: 3. This CDR3 comprises 15 residues. CDR3 protein: CASSLAGTENYGYTF. CDR3 nucleotide sequence: TGTGCCAGCAGCTTAGCGGGGACAGAAAACTATGGCTACACCTTC.

The chain has TRBV6-6 and TRBJ1-4, with D perhaps TRBD1 (6 bases). CDR3 length: 14 amino acids. Germline V lookup: CDR1 MNHNY, CDR2 SVGAGI (reference sequence). V shed 4 bases and J shed 7 bases, with 13 bases lying between them. The CDR3: CASSFQDSSEKLFF. CDR3 nucleotide sequence: TGTGCCAGCAGTTTCCAGGACAGTAGTGAAAAACTGTTTTTT.

The chain joins TRBV5-6 to TRBJ1-2; TRBD1 agrees at 9 bases. Per germline, CDR1 SGHDT and CDR2 YYEEEE. The CDR3 extends over 15 amino acids. The V segment lost 5 bases and the J segment 4 bases; nucleotides outside the gene matches: 9. CDR3 bases: TGTGCCAGCAGGTTGACCGGACAGGGGCTCTATGGCTACACCTTC. Amino acids: CASRLTGQGLYGYTF.

V gene TRBV10-2 combines with J gene TRBJ1-2, with 8 bases aligning to TRBD1. The V gene end was trimmed by 3 bases and the J gene end by 4 bases; junction bases not matched to a gene: 7. The CDR3 consists of 15 residues. CDR1 and CDR2 (germline): WSHSY, SAAADI. CDR3 nucleotide sequence: TGCGCCAGCAGTGACAGCGCAGGGGGCGTCTATGGCTACACCTTC. Its translation is CASSDSAGGVYGYTF.

The chain combines TRBV18 with TRBJ2-3, with TRBD1 matching 9 bases. Looked up from germline, CDR1 is KGHSH and CDR2 is LQKENI. The CDR3 sequence is 15 residues long. Trimming took 5 bases from V and 2 from J; bases not matched to a gene: 5. CDR3 coding DNA: TGTGCCAGCTCAGCCGGGACAGGGTACACAGATACGCAGTATTTT. Its translation: CASSAGTGYTDTQYF. Drawing the rest from reference TRBV18 and TRBJ2-3, the complete variable domain is NAGVMQNPRHLVRRRGQEARLRCSPMKGHSHVYWYRQLPEEGLKFMVYLQKENIIDESGMPKERFSAEFPKEGPSILRIQQVVRGDSAAYFCASSAGTGYTDTQYFGPGTRLTVL.

The chain couples TRBV5-1 to TRBJ1-1; 9 bases are shared with TRBD1. The CDR3 is made up of 14 amino acids. The V and J ends lost 7 bases and 6 bases, in that order; junction bases with no gene match: 10. Germline V gene sequence: CDR1 SGHRS, CDR2 YFSETQ. CDR3 protein: CASRDTGGLSEAFF. The CDR3 coding sequence is TGCGCCAGCCGCGATACAGGGGGCTTGTCTGAAGCTTTCTTT.

The chain employs TRBV7-2 and TRBJ1-2; 7 bases line up with TRBD1. Per the germline V gene, CDR1 is SGHTA and CDR2 is FQGNSA. V trimming: 5 bases; J trimming: 3 bases; junction bases outside the gene matches: 9. CDR3 length: 15 amino acids. CDR3 bases: TGTGCCAGCAGCCCCCGACAGGGTCTGGACTATGGCTACACCTTC. It yields the protein CASSPRQGLDYGYTF.

This clone has just a few counts. V usage is TRBV4-1 and J usage is TRBJ1-3, with no clear D. Germline CDR1 MGHRA, CDR2 YSYEKL. V was cut by 0 bases and J by 4 bases, with 16 bases left in between. The CDR3 is made up of 17 amino acids. CDR3 coding DNA: TGCGCCAGCAGCCAAGATGGATTTGGGGAGAAGGGAAACACCATATATTTT. It yields the protein CASSQDGFGEKGNTIYF.

The table lists this clone with many counts. This chain connects TRBV9 to TRBJ2-3, with D perhaps matching TRBD2 (7 bases). The CDR3 loop spans 16 amino acids. Germline lookup yields CDR1 SGDLS and CDR2 YYNGEE. Deletions cut 0 bases from V and 6 bases from J, with 17 bases between. The CDR3 region has the DNA TGTGCCAGCAGCGTAGGTATGGGGGGGCCAGGGGATACGCAGTATTTT. This sequence encodes CASSVGMGGPGDTQYF.

The chain uses TRBV5-1 and TRBJ2-5, with 14 positions matching TRBD2. CDR3 length equals 17 residues. CDR1 and CDR2 (germline): SGHRS, YFSETQ. Unmatched junction bases numbered 4, after V lost 3 bases and J lost 0 bases. Here the CDR3 reads CASSSGLAGGNQETQYF. For the CDR3, the DNA is TGCGCCAGCAGCTCCGGACTAGCGGGGGGCAACCAAGAGACCCAGTACTTC.

The genes are TRBV5-5 and TRBJ2-1; 7 nucleotides agree with TRBD1. The length of the CDR3 is 13 residues. Trimming at V came to 4 bases and at J to 8 bases, leaving 6 bases not matched to a gene. Germline CDR1 reads SGHKS; CDR2 reads YYEKEE (reference sequence). The CDR3 region has the DNA TGTGCCAGCAGCCCGATGACAGGGCATGAGCAGTTCTTC. Encoded protein: CASSPMTGHEQFF.

The chain carries TRBV30 and TRBJ2-4; unclear D gene. Trimming shortened V by 0 bases and J by 5 bases, and 20 bases separated the two germline ends. This CDR3 comprises 17 residues. CDR1 and CDR2 from the germline V gene are GTSNPN and SVGIG (reference sequence). This CDR3 is CAWSVKLSRSRQNIQYF. CDR3 nucleotide sequence: TGTGCCTGGAGTGTAAAGTTGTCTAGAAGTAGGCAAAACATTCAGTACTTC.

The CDR3 loop reads CATSRDPGQGETQYF. The CDR3 DNA sequence: TGTGCCACCAGCAGAGATCCCGGACAGGGGGAGACCCAGTACTTC. J is TRBJ2-5 and V is TRBV15, with TRBD1 identical over 9 bases. Germline assignment: CDR1 LNHNV and CDR2 YYDKDF (reference sequence). The CDR3 is 15 amino acids. J was trimmed by 5 bases and V by 0 bases; bases with no gene match: 4.